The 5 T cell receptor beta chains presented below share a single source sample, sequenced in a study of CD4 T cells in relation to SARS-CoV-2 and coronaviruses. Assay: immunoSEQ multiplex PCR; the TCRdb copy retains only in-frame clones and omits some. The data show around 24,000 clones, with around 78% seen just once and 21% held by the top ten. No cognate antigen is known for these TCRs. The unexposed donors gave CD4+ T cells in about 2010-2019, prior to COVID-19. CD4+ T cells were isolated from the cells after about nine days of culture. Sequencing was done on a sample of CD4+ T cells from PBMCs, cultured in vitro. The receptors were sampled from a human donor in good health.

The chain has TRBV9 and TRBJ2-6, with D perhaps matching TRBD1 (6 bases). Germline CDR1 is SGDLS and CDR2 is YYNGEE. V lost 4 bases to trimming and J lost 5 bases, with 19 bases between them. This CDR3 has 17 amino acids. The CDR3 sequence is CASSTPRVGAWANVLTF. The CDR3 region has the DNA TGTGCCAGCAGCACCCCCCGGGTGGGGGCTTGGGCCAACGTCCTGACTTTC.

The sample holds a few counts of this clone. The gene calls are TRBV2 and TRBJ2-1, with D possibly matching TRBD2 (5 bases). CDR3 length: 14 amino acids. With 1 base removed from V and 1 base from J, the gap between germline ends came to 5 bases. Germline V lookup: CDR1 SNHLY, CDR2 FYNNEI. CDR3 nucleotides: TGTGCCAGCAGTGAAGGACTATCCTACAATGAGCAGTTCTTC. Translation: CASSEGLSYNEQFF. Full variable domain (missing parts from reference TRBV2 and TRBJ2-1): EPEVTQTPSHQVTQMGQEVILRCVPISNHLYFYWYRQILGQKVEFLVSFYNNEISEKSEIFDDQFSVERPDGSNFTLKIRSTKLEDSAMYFCASSEGLSYNEQFFGPGTRLTVL.

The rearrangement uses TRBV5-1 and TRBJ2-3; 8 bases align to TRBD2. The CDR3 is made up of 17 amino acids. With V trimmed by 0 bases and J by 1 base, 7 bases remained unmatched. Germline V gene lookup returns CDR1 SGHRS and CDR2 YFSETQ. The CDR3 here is CASSLAGGTSGTDTQYF. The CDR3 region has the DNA TGCGCCAGCAGCTTGGCGGGGGGGACTAGTGGCACAGATACGCAGTATTTT.

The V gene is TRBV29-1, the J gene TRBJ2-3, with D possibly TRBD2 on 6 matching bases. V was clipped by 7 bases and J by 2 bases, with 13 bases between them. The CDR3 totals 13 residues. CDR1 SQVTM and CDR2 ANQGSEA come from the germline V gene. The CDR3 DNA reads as TGCAGCGCGGTACCGGGGGACACAGATACGCAGTATTTT. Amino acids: CSAVPGDTDTQYF.

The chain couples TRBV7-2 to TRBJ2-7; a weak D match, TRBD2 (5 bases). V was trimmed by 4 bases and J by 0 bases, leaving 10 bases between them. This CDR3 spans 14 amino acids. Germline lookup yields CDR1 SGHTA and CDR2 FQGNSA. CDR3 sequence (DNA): TGTGCCAGCAGCTCCGACGGAGGCTCCTACGAGCAGTACTTC. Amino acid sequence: CASSSDGGSYEQYF.